These 32 T cell receptor beta chains originate from one sample sequenced in a study of control samples from healthy donors and cancer patients. Profiling relied on immunoSEQ multiplex PCR, and the TCRdb table lists in-frame clones only, not all of them. The sample includes fewer than 300,000 clones, roughly 82% of them seen just once. The sequenced sample consisted of PBMCs. All receptors derive from a woman in her sixties with lung cancer.

The chain recombines TRBV28 with TRBJ2-7; 13 bases map to TRBD2. This CDR3 has 19 amino acids. Trimming removed 4 bases from V and 0 bases from J; junction bases left unmatched: 12. Germline V gene data show CDR1 as MDHEN and CDR2 as SYDVKM. The CDR3 loop is CASSSGSIGTSGTSYEQYF. The CDR3, as DNA: TGTGCCAGCAGTTCAGGGTCTATCGGGACTAGCGGGACCTCCTACGAGCAGTACTTC.

V gene TRBV2 combines with J gene TRBJ2-3; 11 bases align to TRBD1. The CDR3 runs 15 residues. Trimming cost V 4 bases and J 3 bases; bases outside gene matches: 3. Germline loops: CDR1 SNHLY, CDR2 FYNNEI. The CDR3 sequence: CASSVGTGGTDTQYF. The DNA of the CDR3 is TGTGCCAGCAGTGTAGGGACAGGGGGAACAGATACGCAGTATTTT.

This clone was counted once. The chain is built from TRBV2 and TRBJ1-5; no definite D call. The CDR3 spans 13 residues. Per germline, CDR1 SNHLY and CDR2 FYNNEI. The germline V and J ends were trimmed by 7 bases and 2 bases, with 9 bases remaining between them. The CDR3 region is CASTNYGNQPQHF. For the CDR3, the DNA is TGTGCCAGCACCAACTACGGCAATCAGCCCCAGCATTTT. Full variable domain (remainder filled in from reference TRBV2 and TRBJ1-5): EPEVTQTPSHQVTQMGQEVILRCVPISNHLYFYWYRQILGQKVEFLVSFYNNEISEKSEIFDDQFSVERPDGSNFTLKIRSTKLEDSAMYFCASTNYGNQPQHFGDGTRLSIL.

CDR3 amino acids: CACLQGAYNSPLHF. CDR3 bases: TGTGCCTGCCTTCAGGGCGCCTATAATTCACCCCTCCACTTT. The chain couples TRBV2 to TRBJ1-6; a possible D gene is TRBD1 (5 bases). Germline V CDR1 and CDR2: SNHLY, FYNNEI. V shed 11 bases and J shed 2 bases, with 13 bases lying between them. This CDR3 comprises 14 residues.

V gene TRBV19 combines with J gene TRBJ1-5; TRBD1 agrees at 9 bases. The CDR3 contains 16 residues. CDR1 is LNHDA, CDR2 SQIVND, per germline (reference sequence). The junction had 4 bases not matched to a gene; V was cut back by 3 bases and J by 1 base. The CDR3: CASSMYRGPSNQPQHF. The CDR3 coding sequence is TGTGCCAGTAGTATGTACAGGGGGCCGAGCAATCAGCCCCAGCATTTT.

V and J are TRBV7-3 and TRBJ2-3; D is unclear. This CDR3 comprises 14 residues. The germline V and J ends were trimmed by 4 bases and 0 bases, with 8 bases remaining between them. Germline V lookup: CDR1 SGHTA, CDR2 FQGTGA. CDR3 protein: CASSSTQSTDTQYF. The DNA for the CDR3 is TGTGCCAGCAGCTCCACGCAGAGCACAGATACGCAGTATTTT.

This chain joins TRBV2 and TRBJ2-3; 9 nucleotides align to TRBD2. The CDR3 has 16 residues. Looked up from germline, CDR1 is SNHLY and CDR2 is FYNNEI. J gave up 2 bases and V 6 bases, and 9 bases lay outside the gene matches. The CDR3 region is CASRTVGGGATDTQYF. The CDR3 nucleotides read TGTGCCAGCAGAACCGTGGGCGGGGGGGCCACAGATACGCAGTATTTT.

Concerning this clone itself: The same CDR3 is also encoded by other DNA sequences in this sample. The rearrangement links TRBV5-4 to TRBJ1-2; no reliable D call. CDR1 is SGHNT and CDR2 is YYREEE in the germline V gene (reference sequence). The CDR3 sequence is 14 residues long. The V end was cut by 4 bases, the J end by 1 base, with 11 bases between. CDR3 protein: CASSSTGGNYGYTF. The CDR3 nucleotides read TGTGCCAGCAGCAGCACCGGCGGTAACTATGGCTACACCTTC.

The rearrangement links TRBV4-1 to TRBJ2-7; TRBD2 matches at 9 bases. The V segment lost 4 bases and the J segment 0 bases; nucleotides outside the gene matches: 7. The CDR3 has 16 residues. Germline lookup yields CDR1 MGHRA and CDR2 YSYEKL. In nucleotides, the CDR3 is TGCGCCAGCAGCCCGGAGACTAGCGGACGCTCCTACGAGCAGTACTTC. Translating it yields CASSPETSGRSYEQYF.

V usage is TRBV7-3 and J usage is TRBJ2-7; TRBD2 agrees at 10 bases. The CDR3 has 15 amino acids. After removal of 3 bases from V and 4 bases from J, the junction contained 6 bases not matched to a gene. The germline CDR1 and CDR2 sequences are SGHTA and FQGTGA. The CDR3 coding sequence is TGTGCCAGCAGCTTTGGACTAGCGGATATATACGAGCAGTACTTC. Residues: CASSFGLADIYEQYF.

The chain recombines TRBV6-5 with TRBJ2-2; D is tentatively TRBD1 or TRBD2 (5 bases each). Between the trimmed V and J ends, which lost 7 bases and 1 base, there was a span of 10 bases. Germline V gene data show CDR1 as MNHEY and CDR2 as SVGAGI. The CDR3 sequence is 14 residues long. This chain's CDR3 is CASTRELNTGELFF. CDR3 in DNA: TGTGCCAGCACCAGGGAGTTGAACACCGGGGAGCTGTTTTTT.

V is TRBV18 and J is TRBJ2-5; D gene ambiguous. The CDR3 runs to 13 residues. Trimming pared 0 bases from V and 3 bases from J, leaving 5 bases between. Germline CDR1 reads KGHSH; CDR2 reads LQKENI. This CDR3 reads CASSPPSEETQYF. DNA for the CDR3: TGTGCCAGCTCACCACCATCCGAAGAGACCCAGTACTTC.

The chain has TRBV7-8 and TRBJ2-7; D remains ambiguous. Trimming removed 1 base from V and 3 bases from J, with 10 bases in between. The germline V gene has CDR1 SGHVS and CDR2 FQNEAQ. This CDR3 comprises 14 residues. The CDR3 loop reads CASSLGTEYYEQYF. The CDR3, as DNA: TGTGCCAGCAGCTTAGGTACGGAATACTACGAGCAGTACTTC.

This rearrangement joins TRBV3-1 (or the pseudogene TRBV3-2) to TRBJ2-2, with D tentatively TRBD2 (6 bases). Between the trimmed V and J ends, which lost 4 bases and 0 bases, there was a span of 9 bases. Germline assignment: CDR1 LGHDT and CDR2 YNNKEL (reference sequence). CDR3 length: 15 residues. In nucleotides, the CDR3 is TGTGCCAGCAGCCGCGGGACGGCGAACACCGGGGAGCTGTTTTTT. Residues: CASSRGTANTGELFF.

The chain carries TRBV28 and TRBJ1-4, with D perhaps TRBD1 (5 bases). This CDR3 contains 15 residues. The V and J ends lost 1 base and 3 bases respectively, with 9 bases between them. Germline CDR1 and CDR2: MDHEN and SYDVKM. CDR3 DNA: TGTGCCAGCAGTTTATCTTCAGGGTCTAATGAAAAACTGTTTTTT. Translation gives CASSLSSGSNEKLFF.

The V call is TRBV30, the J call TRBJ2-5, with 10 bases fitting TRBD1. The junction had 5 bases not matched to a gene; V was cut back by 3 bases and J by 4 bases. The CDR3 loop spans 14 amino acids. Germline V gene sequence: CDR1 GTSNPN, CDR2 SVGIG (reference sequence). Here the CDR3 DNA reads TGTGCCTGGAGACCGGGACAGGGGAGAGAGACCCAGTACTTC. It encodes CAWRPGQGRETQYF.

The chain uses TRBV7-3 and TRBJ2-5; D is tentatively TRBD1 or TRBD2 (7 bases each). The V and J ends lost 4 bases and 5 bases respectively, with 17 bases between them. CDR1 is SGHTA, CDR2 FQGTGA, per germline. The CDR3 covers 15 residues. The DNA for the CDR3 is TGTGCCAGCAGCTCCCAGGGGGGGGGCCGCGAGACCCAGTACTTC. Amino acid sequence: CASSSQGGGRETQYF. The full variable domain, rest sourced from reference TRBV7-3 and TRBJ2-5, is GAGVSQTPSNKVTEKGKYVELRCDPISGHTALYWYRQSLGQGPEFLIYFQGTGAADDSGLPNDRFFAVRPEGSVSTLKIQRTERGDSAVYLCASSSQGGGRETQYFGPGTRLLVL.

The chain uses TRBV9 and TRBJ2-7; D perhaps matches TRBD1 (5 bases). Deletions cut 1 base from V and 2 bases from J, with 13 bases between. Germline V gives CDR1 SGDLS, CDR2 YYNGEE. CDR3 length equals 15 residues. In DNA form, the CDR3 reads TGTGCCAGCAGCGTAAGCCAGGGCAACCCCTACGAGCAGTACTTC. Translation: CASSVSQGNPYEQYF.

A single count supports this clone. The chain joins TRBV5-1 to TRBJ1-1, with TRBD1 as a possible D gene (5 bases). This CDR3 is built from 14 residues. V lost 4 bases, J lost 3 bases, and 13 bases lay in between. Germline V gene lookup returns CDR1 SGHRS and CDR2 YFSETQ. The CDR3: CASSLQLGDTEAFF. CDR3 nucleotides: TGCGCCAGCAGCCTGCAACTGGGGGACACTGAAGCTTTCTTT.

This chain joins TRBV18 and TRBJ1-6; no clear D. The V end lost 1 base, the J end lost 7 bases, and 14 bases lay between the germline ends. CDR1 and CDR2 (germline): KGHSH, LQKENI. The CDR3 is 16 amino acids. CDR3 in DNA: TGTGCCAGCTCACCACGCGTAAGAGATCAAAATTCACCCCTCCACTTT. It translates to CASSPRVRDQNSPLHF.

The J gene is TRBJ1-4, the V gene TRBV3-1 (or the pseudogene TRBV3-2); D remains unclear. V lost 1 base, J lost 14 bases, and 11 bases lay in between. The CDR3 length is 12 residues. The germline V gene encodes CDR1 LGHDT and CDR2 YNNKEL (reference sequence). The CDR3 sequence: CASSQVEGMLFF. As DNA, the CDR3 is TGTGCCAGCAGCCAAGTGGAGGGAATGCTGTTTTTT.

The count of this clone is one. The chain has TRBV5-4 and TRBJ1-4; D remains unclear. The CDR3 is made up of 14 amino acids. The V end was cut by 4 bases, the J end by 3 bases, with 10 bases between. Germline-derived CDR1 and CDR2 are SGHNT and YYREEE (reference sequence). The CDR3 region is CASSQQGANEKLFF. As DNA, the CDR3 is TGTGCCAGCAGCCAGCAAGGTGCTAATGAAAAACTGTTTTTT.

This clone was recorded at least ten times. The rearrangement links TRBV12-5 to TRBJ2-7; no clear D gene. Trimming took off 6 bases at V and 4 bases at J, with 13 bases between the two ends. The CDR3 is 13 amino acids. Germline loops: CDR1 LGHNT, CDR2 FRNRAP. The CDR3, as DNA: TGTGCTAGTGGGCGTGACACATCTTACGAGCAGTACTTC. Encoded protein: CASGRDTSYEQYF.

This clone came up a few times. The chain employs TRBV3-1 (or the pseudogene TRBV3-2) and TRBJ2-1; D possibly corresponds to TRBD1 (5 bases). V lost 1 base to trimming and J lost 9 bases, with 13 bases between them. This CDR3 has 14 residues. The germline CDR1 and CDR2 sequences are LGHDT and YNNKEL (reference sequence). The CDR3 sequence is CASSQGYRGIEQFF. For the CDR3, the DNA is TGTGCCAGCAGCCAAGGCTATAGGGGAATTGAGCAGTTCTTC.

The V gene is TRBV3-1 (or the pseudogene TRBV3-2), the J gene TRBJ2-3; the D gene is possibly TRBD2 (5 bases). V lost 8 bases and J 3 bases, leaving 18 bases between the germline ends. Germline CDR1 and CDR2: LGHDT and YNNKEL (reference sequence). This CDR3 has 15 residues. The DNA for the CDR3 is TGTGCCAGCGAGACCAGAGGGATCGGGACAGATACGCAGTATTTT. Protein: CASETRGIGTDTQYF.

The CDR3 DNA sequence: TGTGCCACCAGTGATTTGTCAGGGGGCTTTCAGCCCCAGCATTTT. Its protein is CATSDLSGGFQPQHF. This chain joins TRBV24-1 and TRBJ1-5; 8 bases are shared with TRBD1. V shed 0 bases and J 6 bases; nucleotides not matched to a gene: 3. This CDR3 spans 15 amino acids. Germline V gene lookup returns CDR1 KGHDR and CDR2 SFDVKD.

CDR3 amino acids: CASGAGSGYTF. The CDR3 nucleotides read TGTGCCAGCGGGGCCGGAAGTGGCTACACCTTC. The chain has TRBV2 and TRBJ1-2; tentatively, D is TRBD1 (5 bases). The CDR3 runs to 11 residues. Germline-derived CDR1 and CDR2 are SNHLY and FYNNEI. V was trimmed by 8 bases and J by 7 bases, leaving 11 bases between them.

The chain uses TRBV5-1 and TRBJ2-3; TRBD1 might be the D (6 bases). The CDR3 spans 16 residues. Trimming cost V 0 bases and J 0 bases, with 11 bases left between them. Germline CDR1 is SGHRS and CDR2 is YFSETQ. The CDR3 is CASSLATGHSTDTQYF. In nucleotides, the CDR3 is TGCGCCAGCAGCTTGGCGACAGGCCATAGCACAGATACGCAGTATTTT.

The chain has TRBV10-3 and TRBJ1-5, with 7 positions matching TRBD1. Germline trimming cut 6 bases from V and 3 bases from J; bases unmatched to any gene: 8. Germline CDR1 is ENHRY and CDR2 is SYGVKD. CDR3 length equals 15 residues. CDR3 in amino acids: CAISQTGTDNQPQHF. DNA of the CDR3: TGTGCCATCAGCCAAACCGGGACAGACAATCAGCCCCAGCATTTT.

The chain couples TRBV7-3 to TRBJ1-1; 10 bases align to TRBD1. V lost 5 bases to trimming and J lost 5 bases; unmatched junction nucleotides: 8. CDR1 is SGHTA and CDR2 is FQGTGA in the germline V gene. The CDR3 totals 15 residues. The CDR3: CASSPRPGQGTEAFF. The DNA of the CDR3 is TGTGCCAGCAGCCCTCGACCGGGACAGGGGACTGAAGCTTTCTTT. The variable domain in full, completed from reference TRBV7-3 and TRBJ1-1, reads GAGVSQTPSNKVTEKGKYVELRCDPISGHTALYWYRQSLGQGPEFLIYFQGTGAADDSGLPNDRFFAVRPEGSVSTLKIQRTERGDSAVYLCASSPRPGQGTEAFFGQGTRLTVV.

This clone has just one count. V is TRBV29-1 and J is TRBJ2-7, with 7 positions matching TRBD2. The CDR3 is 11 amino acids. Per the germline V gene, CDR1 is SQVTM and CDR2 is ANQGSEA. The J segment lost 8 bases and the V segment lost 4 bases, leaving 5 bases of the junction unmatched. As DNA, the CDR3 is TGCAGCGTTGGGGAGGGTAAGAAGCAGTACTTC. Amino acid sequence: CSVGEGKKQYF.

This rearrangement joins TRBV15 to TRBJ2-3; D uncertain. CDR3 size: 15 residues. V lost 6 bases and J lost 6, with 19 bases in between. Germline lookup yields CDR1 LNHNV and CDR2 YYDKDF (reference sequence). The CDR3 sequence is CATSGSRRLGDTQYF. CDR3 nucleotides: TGTGCCACCAGTGGCAGCCGACGACTTGGGGATACGCAGTATTTT.